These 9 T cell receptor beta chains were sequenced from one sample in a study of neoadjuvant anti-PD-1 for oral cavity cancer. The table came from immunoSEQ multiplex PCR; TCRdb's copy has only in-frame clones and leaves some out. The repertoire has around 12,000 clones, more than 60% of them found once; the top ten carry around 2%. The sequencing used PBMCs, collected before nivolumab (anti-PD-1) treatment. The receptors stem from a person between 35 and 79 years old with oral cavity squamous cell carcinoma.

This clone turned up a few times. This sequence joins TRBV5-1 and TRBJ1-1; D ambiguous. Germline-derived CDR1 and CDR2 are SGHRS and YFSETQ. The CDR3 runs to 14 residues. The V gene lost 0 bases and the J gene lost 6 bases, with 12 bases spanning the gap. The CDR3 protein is CASSLDGVTAEAFF. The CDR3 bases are TGCGCCAGCAGCTTGGACGGGGTTACGGCTGAAGCTTTCTTT.

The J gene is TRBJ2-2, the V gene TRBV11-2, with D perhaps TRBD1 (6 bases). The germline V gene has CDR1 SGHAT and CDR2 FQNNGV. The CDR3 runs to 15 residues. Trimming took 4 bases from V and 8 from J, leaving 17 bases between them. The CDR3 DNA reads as TGTGCCAGCAGCTCTCCGGGACACAAACGGGGGGAGCTGTTTTTT. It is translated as CASSSPGHKRGELFF.

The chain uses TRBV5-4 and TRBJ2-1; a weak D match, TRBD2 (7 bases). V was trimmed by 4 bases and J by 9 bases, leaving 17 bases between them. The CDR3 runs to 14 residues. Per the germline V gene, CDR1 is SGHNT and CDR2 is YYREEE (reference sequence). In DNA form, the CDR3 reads TGTGCCAGCAGCCGGGGAGGGGGAGCTGGTGAGCAGTTCTTC. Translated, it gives CASSRGGGAGEQFF.

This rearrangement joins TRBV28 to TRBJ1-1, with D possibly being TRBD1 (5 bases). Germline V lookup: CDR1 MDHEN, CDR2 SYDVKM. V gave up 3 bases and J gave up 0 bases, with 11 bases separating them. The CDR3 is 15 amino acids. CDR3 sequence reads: CASSFSGVMNTEAFF. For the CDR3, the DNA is TGTGCCAGCAGTTTTTCGGGGGTAATGAACACTGAAGCTTTCTTT.

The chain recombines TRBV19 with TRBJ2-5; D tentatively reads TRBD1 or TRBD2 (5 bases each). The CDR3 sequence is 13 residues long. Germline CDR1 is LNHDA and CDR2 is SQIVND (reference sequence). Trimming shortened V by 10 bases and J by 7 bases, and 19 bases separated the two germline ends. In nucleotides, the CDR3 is TGTGCCACCTCCGGGACCTTGCAGGGGACCCAGTACTTC. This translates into CATSGTLQGTQYF.

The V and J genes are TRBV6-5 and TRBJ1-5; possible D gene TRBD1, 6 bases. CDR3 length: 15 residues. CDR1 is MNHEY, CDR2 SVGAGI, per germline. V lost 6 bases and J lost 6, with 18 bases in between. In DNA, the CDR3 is TGTGCCAGCAGACCCGAGGGGGGAGGTAGTCAGCCCCAGCATTTT. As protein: CASRPEGGGSQPQHF.

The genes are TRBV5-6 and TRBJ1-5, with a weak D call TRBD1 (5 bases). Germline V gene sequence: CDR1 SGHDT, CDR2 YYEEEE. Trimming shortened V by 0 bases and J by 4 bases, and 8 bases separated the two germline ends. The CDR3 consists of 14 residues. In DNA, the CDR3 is TGTGCCAGCAGCTTGGGACAGCCTAATCAGCCCCAGCATTTT. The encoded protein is CASSLGQPNQPQHF.

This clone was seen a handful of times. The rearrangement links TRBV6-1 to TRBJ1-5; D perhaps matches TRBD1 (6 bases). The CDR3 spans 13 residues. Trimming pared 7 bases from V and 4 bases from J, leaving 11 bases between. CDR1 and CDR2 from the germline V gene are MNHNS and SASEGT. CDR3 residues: CASTIQGNQPQHF. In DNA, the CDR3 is TGTGCCAGCACTATCCAGGGGAATCAGCCCCAGCATTTT.

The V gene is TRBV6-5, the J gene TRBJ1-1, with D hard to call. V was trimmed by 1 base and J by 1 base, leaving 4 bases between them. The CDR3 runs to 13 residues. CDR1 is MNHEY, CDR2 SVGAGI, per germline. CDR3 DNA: TGTGCCAGCAGTTACTGGGGGAACACTGAAGCTTTCTTT. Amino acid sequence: CASSYWGNTEAFF.